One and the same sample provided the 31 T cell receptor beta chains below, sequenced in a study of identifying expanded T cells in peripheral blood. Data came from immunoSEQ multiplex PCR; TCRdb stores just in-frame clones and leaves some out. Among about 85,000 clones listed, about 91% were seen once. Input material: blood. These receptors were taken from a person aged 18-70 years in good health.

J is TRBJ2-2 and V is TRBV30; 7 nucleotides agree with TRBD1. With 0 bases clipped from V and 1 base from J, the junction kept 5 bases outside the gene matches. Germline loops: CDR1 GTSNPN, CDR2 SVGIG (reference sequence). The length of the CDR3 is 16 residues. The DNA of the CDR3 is TGTGCCTGGAGTGTGCCGACAGGGATGAACACCGGGGAGCTGTTTTTT. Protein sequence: CAWSVPTGMNTGELFF.

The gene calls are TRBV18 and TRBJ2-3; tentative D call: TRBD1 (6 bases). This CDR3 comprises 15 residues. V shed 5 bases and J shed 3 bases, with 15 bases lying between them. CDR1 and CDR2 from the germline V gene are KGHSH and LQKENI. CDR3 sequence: CASSELITGTDTQYF. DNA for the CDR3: TGTGCCAGCTCAGAATTAATTACAGGGACAGATACGCAGTATTTT.

This CDR3 is CASSQSIDYSNQPQHF. The CDR3 bases are TGCGCCAGCAGTCAATCGATCGATTATAGCAATCAGCCCCAGCATTTT. The V call is TRBV23-1, the J call TRBJ1-5; D not certain. TRBV23-1 is noted as an ORF with a role that remains uncertain. V was clipped by 0 bases and J by 0 bases, with 9 bases between them. The CDR3 contains 16 residues.

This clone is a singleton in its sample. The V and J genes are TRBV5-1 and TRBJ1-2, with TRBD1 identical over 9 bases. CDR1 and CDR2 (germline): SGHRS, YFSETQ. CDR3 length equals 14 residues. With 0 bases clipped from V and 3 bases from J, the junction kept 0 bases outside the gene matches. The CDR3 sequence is CASSLGTGDYGYTF. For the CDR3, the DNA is TGCGCCAGCAGCTTGGGGACAGGGGACTATGGCTACACCTTC. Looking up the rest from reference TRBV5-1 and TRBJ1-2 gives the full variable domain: KAGVTQTPRYLIKTRGQQVTLSCSPISGHRSVSWYQQTPGQGLQFLFEYFSETQRNKGNFPGRFSGRQFSNSRSEMNVSTLELGDSALYLCASSLGTGDYGYTFGSGTRLTVV.

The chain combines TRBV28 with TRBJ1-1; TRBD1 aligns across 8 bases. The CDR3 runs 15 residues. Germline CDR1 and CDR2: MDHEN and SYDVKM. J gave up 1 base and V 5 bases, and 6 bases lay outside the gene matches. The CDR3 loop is CASSRRGTGNTEAFF. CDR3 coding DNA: TGTGCCAGCAGTCGCCGGGGGACAGGGAACACTGAAGCTTTCTTT.

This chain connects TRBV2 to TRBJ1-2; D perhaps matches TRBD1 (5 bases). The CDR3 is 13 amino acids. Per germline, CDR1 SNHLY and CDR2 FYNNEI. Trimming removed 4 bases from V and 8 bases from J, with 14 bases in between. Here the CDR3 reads CASSGFVGTGYTF. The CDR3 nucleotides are TGTGCCAGCAGTGGATTTGTAGGGACCGGCTACACCTTC.

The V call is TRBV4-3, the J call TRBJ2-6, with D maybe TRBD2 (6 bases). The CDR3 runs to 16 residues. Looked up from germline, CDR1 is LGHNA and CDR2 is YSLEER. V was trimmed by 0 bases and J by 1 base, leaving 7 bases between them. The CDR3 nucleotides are TGCGCCAGCAGCCAAGATGCGGGATCTGGGGCCAACGTCCTGACTTTC. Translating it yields CASSQDAGSGANVLTF.

CDR3 nucleotide sequence: TGTGCCAGCAGCCAGGACTTTGAGGAAAAACTGTTTTTT. Its translation: CASSQDFEEKLFF. V gene TRBV4-2 combines with J gene TRBJ1-4; D call uncertain. The CDR3 length is 13 residues. CDR1 is LGHNA, CDR2 YNFKEQ, per germline. With 3 bases removed from V and 8 bases from J, the gap between germline ends came to 10 bases.

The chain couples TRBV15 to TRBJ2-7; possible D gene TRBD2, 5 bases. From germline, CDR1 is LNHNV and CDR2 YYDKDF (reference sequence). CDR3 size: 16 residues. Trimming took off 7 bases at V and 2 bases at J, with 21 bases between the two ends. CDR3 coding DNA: TGTGCCACCAATCTGATTGGGGAGACGGCAACCTACGAGCAGTACTTC. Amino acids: CATNLIGETATYEQYF.

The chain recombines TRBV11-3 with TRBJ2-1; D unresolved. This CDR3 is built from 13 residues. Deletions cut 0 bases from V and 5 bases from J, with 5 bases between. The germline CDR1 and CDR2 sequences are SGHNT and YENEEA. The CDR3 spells CASSLETHNEQFF. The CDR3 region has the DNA TGTGCCAGCAGCTTAGAGACCCACAATGAGCAGTTCTTC.

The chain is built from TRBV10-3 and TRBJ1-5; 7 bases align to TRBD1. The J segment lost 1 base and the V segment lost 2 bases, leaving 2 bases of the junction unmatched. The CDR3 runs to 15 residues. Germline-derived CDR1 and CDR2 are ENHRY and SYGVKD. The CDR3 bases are TGTGCCATCAGTGAGCAGGGGGTGAGCAATCAGCCCCAGCATTTT. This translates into CAISEQGVSNQPQHF.

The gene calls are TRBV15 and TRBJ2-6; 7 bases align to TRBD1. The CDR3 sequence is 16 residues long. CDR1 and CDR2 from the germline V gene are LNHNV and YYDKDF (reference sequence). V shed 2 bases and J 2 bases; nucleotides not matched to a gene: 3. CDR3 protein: CATSRPGGAGANVLTF. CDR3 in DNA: TGTGCCACCAGCAGACCAGGGGGTGCTGGGGCCAACGTCCTGACTTTC. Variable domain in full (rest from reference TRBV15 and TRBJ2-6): DAMVIQNPRYQVTQFGKPVTLSCSQTLNHNVMYWYQQKSSQAPKLLFHYYDKDFNNEADTPDNFQSRRPNTSFCFLDIRSPGLGDTAMYLCATSRPGGAGANVLTFGAGSRLTVL.

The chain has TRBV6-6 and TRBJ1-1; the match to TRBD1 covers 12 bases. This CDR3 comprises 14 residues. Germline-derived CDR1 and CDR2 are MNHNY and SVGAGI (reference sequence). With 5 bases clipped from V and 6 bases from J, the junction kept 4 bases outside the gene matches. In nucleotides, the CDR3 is TGTGCCAGCAGTGGGGACAGGGGGCGATCTGAAGCTTTCTTT. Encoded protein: CASSGDRGRSEAFF.

CDR3 nucleotides: TGTGCCAGCAGCCCGCAGGGCGGGGATTGGAATACGCAGTATTTT. Translated, it gives CASSPQGGDWNTQYF. The chain couples TRBV5-5 to TRBJ2-3; possibly TRBD2 for D (6 bases). Germline V gene data show CDR1 as SGHKS and CDR2 as YYEKEE (reference sequence). The CDR3 is made up of 15 amino acids. Trimming removed 4 bases from V and 7 bases from J, with 19 bases in between.

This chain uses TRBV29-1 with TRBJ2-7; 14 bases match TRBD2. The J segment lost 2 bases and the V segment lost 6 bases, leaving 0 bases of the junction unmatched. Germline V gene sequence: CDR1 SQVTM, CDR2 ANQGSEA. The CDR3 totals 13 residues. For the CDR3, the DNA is TGCAGCGTGGGACTAGCGGGAGCCTACGAGCAGTACTTC. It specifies CSVGLAGAYEQYF.

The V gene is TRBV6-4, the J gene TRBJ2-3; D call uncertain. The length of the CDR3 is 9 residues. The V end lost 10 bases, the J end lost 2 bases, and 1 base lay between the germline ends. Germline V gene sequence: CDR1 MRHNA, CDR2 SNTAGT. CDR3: CATTDTQYF. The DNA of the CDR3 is TGTGCCACCACAGATACGCAGTATTTT.

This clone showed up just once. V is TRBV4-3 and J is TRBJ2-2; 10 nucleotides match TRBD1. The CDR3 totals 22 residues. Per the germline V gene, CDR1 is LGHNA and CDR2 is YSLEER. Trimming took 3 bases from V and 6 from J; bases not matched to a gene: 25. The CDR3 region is CASSHLSILRGQGTPGAGELFF. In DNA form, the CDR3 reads TGCGCCAGCAGCCACCTCTCAATACTTCGGGGACAGGGGACACCAGGGGCCGGGGAGCTGTTTTTT.

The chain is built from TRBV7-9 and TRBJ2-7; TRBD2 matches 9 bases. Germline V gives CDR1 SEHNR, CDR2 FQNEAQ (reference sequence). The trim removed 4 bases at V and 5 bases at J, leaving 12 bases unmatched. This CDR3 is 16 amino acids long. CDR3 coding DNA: TGTGCCAGCAGCTCAAGTTTAGCGGGAGTAGTCGACGAGCAGTACTTC. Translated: CASSSSLAGVVDEQYF.

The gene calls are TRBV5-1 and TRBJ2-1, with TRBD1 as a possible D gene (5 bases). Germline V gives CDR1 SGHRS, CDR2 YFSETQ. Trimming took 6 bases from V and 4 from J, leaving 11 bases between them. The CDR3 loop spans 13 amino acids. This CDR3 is CASTQGTYNEQFF. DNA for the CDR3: TGCGCCAGCACTCAGGGAACTTACAATGAGCAGTTCTTC.

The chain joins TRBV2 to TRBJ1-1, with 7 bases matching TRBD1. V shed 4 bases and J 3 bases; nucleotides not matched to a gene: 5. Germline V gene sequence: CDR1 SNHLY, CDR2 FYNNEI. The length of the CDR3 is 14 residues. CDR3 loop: CASSAAGTDTEAFF. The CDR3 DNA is TGTGCCAGCAGTGCGGCAGGGACAGACACTGAAGCTTTCTTT.

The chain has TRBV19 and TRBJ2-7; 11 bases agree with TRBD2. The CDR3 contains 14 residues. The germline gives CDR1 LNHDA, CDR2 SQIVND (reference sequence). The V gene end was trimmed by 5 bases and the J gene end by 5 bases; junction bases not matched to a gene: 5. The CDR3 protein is CASSLSGRADEQYF. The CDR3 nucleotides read TGTGCCAGTAGTCTTAGCGGGAGGGCCGACGAGCAGTACTTC.

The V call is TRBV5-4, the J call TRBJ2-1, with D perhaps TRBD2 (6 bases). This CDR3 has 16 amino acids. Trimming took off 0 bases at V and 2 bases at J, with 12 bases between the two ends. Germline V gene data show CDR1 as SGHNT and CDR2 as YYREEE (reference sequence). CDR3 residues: CASSLAGGLAYNEQFF. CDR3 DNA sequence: TGTGCCAGCAGCTTGGCAGGAGGGCTCGCCTACAATGAGCAGTTCTTC.

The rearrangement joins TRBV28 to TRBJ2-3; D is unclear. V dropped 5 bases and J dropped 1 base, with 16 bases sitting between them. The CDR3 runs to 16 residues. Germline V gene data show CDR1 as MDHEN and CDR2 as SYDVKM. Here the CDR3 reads CASSPMTRWGTDTQYF. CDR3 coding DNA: TGTGCCAGCAGTCCCATGACCCGTTGGGGCACAGATACGCAGTATTTT.

The CDR3 loop reads CASSYGVFWREKLFF. CDR3 in DNA: TGTGCCAGCAGCTATGGGGTATTTTGGAGGGAAAAACTGTTTTTT. The chain uses TRBV7-3 and TRBJ1-4, with unresolved D. Trimming cost V 4 bases and J 8 bases, with 17 bases left between them. The CDR3 covers 15 residues. Germline CDR1 and CDR2: SGHTA and FQGTGA.

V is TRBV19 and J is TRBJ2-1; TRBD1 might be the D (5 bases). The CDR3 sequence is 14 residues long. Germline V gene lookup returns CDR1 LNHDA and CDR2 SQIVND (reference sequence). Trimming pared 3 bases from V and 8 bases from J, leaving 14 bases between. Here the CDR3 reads CASSISAEGDEQFF. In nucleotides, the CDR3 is TGTGCCAGTAGTATTTCGGCGGAAGGGGATGAGCAGTTCTTC.

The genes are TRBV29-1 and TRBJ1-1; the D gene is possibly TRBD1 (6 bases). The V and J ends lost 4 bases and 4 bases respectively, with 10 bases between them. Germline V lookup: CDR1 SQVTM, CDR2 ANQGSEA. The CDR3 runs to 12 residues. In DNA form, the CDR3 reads TGCAGCGTTGCAGGGGTCGGCACTGAAGCTTTCTTT. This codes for CSVAGVGTEAFF.

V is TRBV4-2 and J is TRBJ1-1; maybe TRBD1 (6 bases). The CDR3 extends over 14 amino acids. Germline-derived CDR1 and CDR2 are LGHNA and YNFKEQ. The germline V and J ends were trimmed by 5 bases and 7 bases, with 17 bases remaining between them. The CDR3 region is CASSGSSDSYEAFF. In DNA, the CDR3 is TGTGCCAGCAGCGGTTCTTCGGACAGCTATGAAGCTTTCTTT.

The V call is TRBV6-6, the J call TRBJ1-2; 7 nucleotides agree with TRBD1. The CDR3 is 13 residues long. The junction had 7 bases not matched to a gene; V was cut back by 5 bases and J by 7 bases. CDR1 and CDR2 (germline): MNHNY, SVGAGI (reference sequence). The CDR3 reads CASSNQGERGYTF. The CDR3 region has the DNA TGTGCCAGCAGTAACCAGGGGGAACGTGGCTACACCTTC.

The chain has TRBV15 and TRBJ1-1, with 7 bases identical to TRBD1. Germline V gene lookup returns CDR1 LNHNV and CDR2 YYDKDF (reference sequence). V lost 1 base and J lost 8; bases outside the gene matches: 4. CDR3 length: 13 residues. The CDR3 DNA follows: TGTGCCACCAGCAGAGTATTCAGGGGGGAAGCTTTCTTT. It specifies CATSRVFRGEAFF.

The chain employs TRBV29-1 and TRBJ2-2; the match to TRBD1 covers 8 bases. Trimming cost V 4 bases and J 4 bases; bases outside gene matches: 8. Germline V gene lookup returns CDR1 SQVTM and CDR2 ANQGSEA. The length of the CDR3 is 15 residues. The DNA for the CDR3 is TGCAGCGTTGGCGACCTACAGGGGGGCACCGGGGAGCTGTTTTTT. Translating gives CSVGDLQGGTGELFF.

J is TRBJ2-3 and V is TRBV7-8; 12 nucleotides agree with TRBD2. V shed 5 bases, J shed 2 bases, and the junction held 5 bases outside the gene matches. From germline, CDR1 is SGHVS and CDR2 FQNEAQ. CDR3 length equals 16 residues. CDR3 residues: CASSRGLAGYTDTQYF. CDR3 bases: TGTGCCAGCAGCCGAGGACTAGCGGGGTACACAGATACGCAGTATTTT.